The 17 T cell receptor beta chains below come from one sample, sequenced in a study of T cell responses to AZD1222 COVID-19 vaccine. This table comes from immunoSEQ multiplex PCR, and its TCRdb copy is limited to in-frame clones, with some not included. The data show about 110,000 clones, 90% seen once. This specimen was peripheral blood, taken 28 days after the second AZD1222 dose. The receptors come from an adult who received the AZD1222 COVID-19 vaccine.

The chain combines TRBV9 with TRBJ2-7; no clear D. The CDR3 is 15 amino acids. The V gene lost 0 bases and the J gene lost 0 bases, with 10 bases spanning the gap. Germline CDR1 SGDLS, CDR2 YYNGEE. This CDR3 is CASSVGLLPSYEQYF. For the CDR3, the DNA is TGTGCCAGCAGCGTAGGGCTCTTGCCCTCCTACGAGCAGTACTTC. The complete variable domain, with remaining parts taken from reference TRBV9 and TRBJ2-7, reads DSGVTQTPKHLITATGQRVTLRCSPRSGDLSVYWYQQSLDQGLQFLIQYYNGEERAKGNILERFSAQQFPDLHSELNLSSLELGDSALYFCASSVGLLPSYEQYFGPGTRLTVT.

V usage is TRBV18 and J usage is TRBJ2-7; tentative D call: TRBD1 (7 bases). Germline assignment: CDR1 KGHSH and CDR2 LQKENI. V was trimmed by 4 bases and J by 3 bases, leaving 10 bases between them. The CDR3 length is 13 residues. The CDR3 sequence is CASSRQGGYEQYF. The CDR3 DNA is TGTGCCAGCTCACGACAGGGAGGCTACGAGCAGTACTTC.

The chain combines TRBV2 with TRBJ2-1; 8 bases fit TRBD2. Germline values: CDR1 SNHLY, CDR2 FYNNEI. Trimming at V came to 3 bases and at J to 2 bases, leaving 12 bases not matched to a gene. The CDR3 runs 18 residues. The CDR3 loop reads CASSESRLAGGAYNEQFF. CDR3 coding DNA: TGTGCCAGCAGTGAGAGTCGGCTAGCGGGCGGGGCCTACAATGAGCAGTTCTTC.

This clone has just a few counts. The V and J genes are TRBV3-1 (or the pseudogene TRBV3-2) and TRBJ2-7, with 7 nucleotides matching TRBD1. This CDR3 is 15 amino acids long. Trimming cost V 3 bases and J 2 bases; bases outside gene matches: 7. Germline V CDR1 and CDR2: LGHDT, YNNKEL (reference sequence). The CDR3 reads CASSQARDRTYEQYF. The CDR3 DNA follows: TGTGCCAGCAGCCAGGCCCGGGACAGAACCTACGAGCAGTACTTC.

The chain recombines TRBV19 with TRBJ1-2, with D perhaps matching TRBD1 (5 bases). Germline V gene sequence: CDR1 LNHDA, CDR2 SQIVND (reference sequence). V was pared by 4 bases and J by 7 bases, with 13 bases between. This CDR3 has 13 amino acids. The CDR3 nucleotides are TGTGCCAGTAGTACTCAGGGACTGCGTGGCTACACCTTC. Its protein product is CASSTQGLRGYTF.

The rearrangement joins TRBV7-6 to TRBJ1-2, with D possibly TRBD1 on 6 matching bases. V was cut by 5 bases and J by 8 bases, with 15 bases left in between. Per the germline V gene, CDR1 is SGHVS and CDR2 is FNYEAQ. This CDR3 has 13 residues. Written as DNA, the CDR3 is TGTGCCAGCAGCCACTACGGGGGCGGCGGCTACACCTTC. This translates into CASSHYGGGGYTF.

The CDR3 coding sequence is TGTGCCAGCAGCCCCCGGACAGGACACCAAGAGACCCAGTACTTC. It yields the protein CASSPRTGHQETQYF. The rearrangement joins TRBV11-2 to TRBJ2-5; the match to TRBD1 covers 7 bases. CDR1 is SGHAT and CDR2 is FQNNGV in the germline V gene. V shed 5 bases and J 0 bases; nucleotides not matched to a gene: 6. The CDR3 runs 15 residues.

The rearrangement uses TRBV5-8 and TRBJ1-3; perhaps TRBD1 as D (6 bases). Germline V gene lookup returns CDR1 SGHTS and CDR2 YDEGEE. This CDR3 has 14 residues. Trimming shortened V by 3 bases and J by 2 bases, and 9 bases separated the two germline ends. The CDR3 is CASSWGPAGNTIYF. The CDR3 region has the DNA TGTGCCAGCAGCTGGGGGCCAGCTGGAAACACCATATATTTT.

CDR3 nucleotides: TGTGCCTGGAGTGTACACCGGGTTCTGGCTGAAGCTTTCTTT. Its translation: CAWSVHRVLAEAFF. V is TRBV30 and J is TRBJ1-1; no reliable D call. The germline gives CDR1 GTSNPN, CDR2 SVGIG (reference sequence). Trimming cost V 0 bases and J 6 bases, with 14 bases left between them. The CDR3 length is 14 residues.

Of note for this clone: One end of the junction fails to match germline, which may point to a read error. The genes are TRBV18 and TRBJ2-7, with D possibly called TRBD1 or TRBD2 (5 bases each). The V gene's germline CDR1 is KGHSH and CDR2 LQKENI. The CDR3 loop spans 10 amino acids. The CDR3 coding sequence is TGTGCCAGCTCACCTCAAACGGGGCCTTTC. It yields the protein CASSPQTGPF.

The V call is TRBV15, the J call TRBJ2-1; D is unclear. V was shortened by 0 bases and J by 10 bases, with 16 bases between the two germline ends. The CDR3 is made up of 15 amino acids. Germline CDR1 reads LNHNV; CDR2 reads YYDKDF (reference sequence). CDR3 DNA sequence: TGTGCCACCAGCAGAGATTTCCGGAGCCTGAGGGAGCAGTTCTTC. It yields the protein CATSRDFRSLREQFF.

The genes are TRBV7-9 and TRBJ1-5; tentatively, D is TRBD1 (6 bases). This CDR3 is 14 amino acids long. The V end lost 4 bases, the J end lost 3 bases, and 10 bases lay between the germline ends. Germline CDR1 is SEHNR and CDR2 is FQNEAQ (reference sequence). CDR3: CASSSGQPNQPQHF. In DNA, the CDR3 is TGTGCCAGCAGCTCCGGACAGCCCAATCAGCCCCAGCATTTT.

The chain links TRBV18 to TRBJ1-1; the D gene is possibly TRBD1 (6 bases). There are 16 residues in the CDR3. CDR1 is KGHSH and CDR2 is LQKENI in the germline V gene. V lost 3 bases to trimming and J lost 1 base, with 15 bases between them. Here the CDR3 reads CASSPRPGAENTEAFF. DNA for the CDR3: TGTGCCAGCTCACCTAGACCGGGGGCGGAGAACACTGAAGCTTTCTTT. Full variable domain (outside the CDR3, taken from reference TRBV18 and TRBJ1-1): NAGVMQNPRHLVRRRGQEARLRCSPMKGHSHVYWYRQLPEEGLKFMVYLQKENIIDESGMPKERFSAEFPKEGPSILRIQQVVRGDSAAYFCASSPRPGAENTEAFFGQGTRLTVV.

The chain links TRBV7-2 to TRBJ1-5; D is unresolved. Germline V CDR1 and CDR2: SGHTA, FQGNSA. The CDR3 extends over 15 amino acids. Trimming took 4 bases from V and 4 from J, leaving 14 bases between them. DNA for the CDR3: TGTGCCAGCAGCTGGACGGTCGGGGAAAATCAGCCCCAGCATTTT. As protein: CASSWTVGENQPQHF. The whole variable domain, filled in from reference TRBV7-2 and TRBJ1-5, reads GAGVSQSPSNKVTEKGKDVELRCDPISGHTALYWYRQSLGQGLEFLIYFQGNSAPDKSGLPSDRFSAERTGGSVSTLTIQRTQQEDSAVYLCASSWTVGENQPQHFGDGTRLSIL.

This chain connects TRBV12-3 or TRBV12-4 to TRBJ1-1; unclear D gene. The germline V and J ends were trimmed by 6 bases and 0 bases, with 8 bases remaining between them. CDR3 length equals 13 residues. In DNA, the CDR3 is TGTGCCAGCAGCGACGTTATGAACACTGAAGCTTTCTTT. Translation gives CASSDVMNTEAFF.

This rearrangement joins TRBV7-9 to TRBJ2-7; D not resolved. Trimming pared 3 bases from V and 2 bases from J, leaving 8 bases between. There are 13 residues in the CDR3. The V gene's germline CDR1 is SEHNR and CDR2 FQNEAQ (reference sequence). The CDR3 coding sequence is TGTGCCAGCAGCTTTGGCAGAACCTACGAGCAGTACTTC. Encoded protein: CASSFGRTYEQYF.

The rearrangement uses TRBV5-1 and TRBJ1-1; D possibly corresponds to TRBD1 (5 bases). V shed 0 bases and J shed 5 bases, with 11 bases lying between them. Germline CDR1 is SGHRS and CDR2 is YFSETQ. The CDR3 length is 14 residues. CDR3 sequence reads: CASSLAGSLTEAFF. As DNA, the CDR3 is TGCGCCAGCAGCTTGGCAGGGAGTCTAACTGAAGCTTTCTTT. The variable domain in full, completed from reference TRBV5-1 and TRBJ1-1, reads KAGVTQTPRYLIKTRGQQVTLSCSPISGHRSVSWYQQTPGQGLQFLFEYFSETQRNKGNFPGRFSGRQFSNSRSEMNVSTLELGDSALYLCASSLAGSLTEAFFGQGTRLTVV.